This T cell receptor beta chain derives from a study of T cell responses to AZD1222 COVID-19 vaccine. As for the study in general: Second-dose timings of about 4 or about 12 weeks were pooled. General study points: There were vaccine-associated CD4 TCRs across spike, dominant at 160-218 and 743-854. Breadth and depth of Spike-specific TCRs rose after two AZD1222 doses. Among the donors, most were white British and more were female, and clonal diversity was possibly underestimated.

Some clones are missing from TCRdb's copy, which holds only in-frame ones; the method was immunoSEQ multiplex PCR. Of approximately 120,000 clones in the sample, 80% to 90% were seen once. Points on this clone: As yet, its antigen is unknown.

The germline gives CDR1 LGHNA, CDR2 YSLEER. Unmatched junction bases numbered 5, after V lost 4 bases and J lost 7 bases. CDR3 length equals 15 residues. Here the sequenced sample was peripheral blood, taken on day 0 of AZD1222 vaccination. This TCR derives from an adult in good health. The chain uses TRBV4-3 and TRBJ2-1; TRBD2 matches 12 bases. DNA for the CDR3: TGCGCCAGCAGCCGGATCGGGACTAGCGGGAATGAGCAGTTCTTC. Translation gives CASSRIGTSGNEQFF.